The next 16 T cell receptor beta chains were all read from a single sample in a study of T cell clonotyping in hematopoietic cell transplantation. TCRdb's copy holds only in-frame clones and misses some; the assay was immunoSEQ multiplex PCR. This sample yields some 13,000 clones, of which 94% are seen a single time; 4% to 5.5% belongs to the top ten. The sequencing used PBMCs, collected 30 days after allogeneic stem cell transplant. Receptors were obtained from a male patient in his sixties who had an allogeneic stem cell transplant from an unrelated donor, so the T cells may come from the graft donor. Some clones in this sample may be carry-over from other donors' samples.

The rearrangement links TRBV2 to TRBJ1-2; TRBD1 matches at 9 bases. CDR1 and CDR2 (germline): SNHLY, FYNNEI. This CDR3 is 14 amino acids long. Trimming at V came to 6 bases and at J to 7 bases, leaving 9 bases not matched to a gene. This CDR3 reads CASSAGQGIPGYTF. DNA for the CDR3: TGTGCCAGCAGCGCGGGACAGGGAATCCCTGGCTACACCTTC.

The chain has TRBV7-8 and TRBJ2-1; 8 bases map to TRBD2. The CDR3 totals 15 residues. V trimming: 2 bases; J trimming: 5 bases; junction bases outside the gene matches: 5. Germline V gives CDR1 SGHVS, CDR2 FQNEAQ. CDR3 nucleotides: TGTGCCAGCAGCTTATTCACTAGCGGCCACAATGAGCAGTTCTTC. Amino acids: CASSLFTSGHNEQFF.

The chain employs TRBV9 and TRBJ1-1; no clear D gene. The CDR3 contains 14 residues. V was clipped by 4 bases and J by 0 bases, with 10 bases between them. Germline values: CDR1 SGDLS, CDR2 YYNGEE. In nucleotides, the CDR3 is TGTGCCAGCAGCAGGCGACCTATGAACACTGAAGCTTTCTTT. The encoded protein is CASSRRPMNTEAFF. Full variable domain (remainder filled in from reference TRBV9 and TRBJ1-1): DSGVTQTPKHLITATGQRVTLRCSPRSGDLSVYWYQQSLDQGLQFLIQYYNGEERAKGNILERFSAQQFPDLHSELNLSSLELGDSALYFCASSRRPMNTEAFFGQGTRLTVV.

The J gene is TRBJ2-5, the V gene TRBV28, with D possibly being TRBD1 or TRBD2 (5 bases each). The V and J ends lost 6 bases and 5 bases respectively, with 13 bases between them. The CDR3 spans 13 residues. CDR1 and CDR2 from the germline V gene are MDHEN and SYDVKM. This CDR3 is CASSIGGRETQYF. The DNA for the CDR3 is TGTGCCAGCAGCATTGGGGGTCGGGAGACCCAGTACTTC.

The rearrangement joins TRBV6-5 to TRBJ1-1, with D perhaps matching TRBD1 (5 bases). The length of the CDR3 is 12 residues. Germline V gene lookup returns CDR1 MNHEY and CDR2 SVGAGI. Trimming took 5 bases from V and 6 from J, leaving 10 bases between them. DNA for the CDR3: TGTGCCAGCAGTCTCGGGACTGCTGAAGCTTTCTTT. Translated, it gives CASSLGTAEAFF.

This rearrangement joins TRBV5-1 to TRBJ2-6; D gene unclear. Trimming took off 2 bases at V and 0 bases at J, with 6 bases between the two ends. The CDR3 contains 15 residues. Per the germline V gene, CDR1 is SGHRS and CDR2 is YFSETQ. The CDR3 nucleotides read TGCGCCAGCAGCTTAGGTAGCTCTGGGGCCAACGTCCTGACTTTC. Its protein product is CASSLGSSGANVLTF.

V gene TRBV28 combines with J gene TRBJ1-6; a weak D match, TRBD1 (6 bases). The germline V gene has CDR1 MDHEN and CDR2 SYDVKM. V lost 6 bases and J 0 bases, leaving 12 bases between the germline ends. The CDR3 extends over 16 amino acids. CDR3 bases: TGTGCCAGCAGCGTAGACAGGAGCTCCTATAATTCACCCCTCCACTTT. Amino acids: CASSVDRSSYNSPLHF.

The V call is TRBV5-4, the J call TRBJ1-6, with 10 bases that match TRBD1. The CDR3 has 14 amino acids. J gave up 9 bases and V 7 bases, and 7 bases lay outside the gene matches. The germline CDR1 and CDR2 sequences are SGHNT and YYREEE (reference sequence). CDR3 residues: CASSSGTGVSPLHF. The CDR3 DNA reads TGTGCCAGCTCCTCCGGGACAGGGGTTTCACCCCTCCACTTT.

J is TRBJ1-1 and V is TRBV10-3, with D unresolved. Trimming pared 6 bases from V and 1 base from J, leaving 9 bases between. The CDR3 is made up of 13 amino acids. Germline V lookup: CDR1 ENHRY, CDR2 SYGVKD. In DNA form, the CDR3 reads TGTGCCATCAGGATACAGAAGAACACTGAAGCTTTCTTT. As protein: CAIRIQKNTEAFF.

J is TRBJ1-1 and V is TRBV7-8; 8 bases align to TRBD1. The V gene end was trimmed by 5 bases and the J gene end by 5 bases; junction bases not matched to a gene: 7. The CDR3 extends over 14 amino acids. Germline values: CDR1 SGHVS, CDR2 FQNEAQ. The CDR3 coding sequence is TGTGCCAGCAGCCTACAGGGGGTTCGAACTGAAGCTTTCTTT. Encoded protein: CASSLQGVRTEAFF.

The gene calls are TRBV5-1 and TRBJ2-5; D tentatively fits TRBD1 or TRBD2 (5 bases each). Trimming pared 5 bases from V and 5 bases from J, leaving 19 bases between. This CDR3 is built from 15 residues. Per the germline V gene, CDR1 is SGHRS and CDR2 is YFSETQ. CDR3 sequence: CASSSGATSGETQYF. The CDR3 DNA reads TGCGCCAGCAGTTCCGGGGCGACGAGTGGGGAGACCCAGTACTTC.

The rearrangement joins TRBV4-2 to TRBJ1-4; the D gene is possibly TRBD1 (6 bases). With 0 bases removed from V and 8 bases from J, the gap between germline ends came to 13 bases. Germline CDR1 reads LGHNA; CDR2 reads YNFKEQ. The CDR3 has 15 residues. The CDR3 loop reads CASSQEGGGEEKLFF. The CDR3 region has the DNA TGTGCCAGCAGCCAAGAGGGAGGGGGGGAGGAAAAACTGTTTTTT.

This chain links TRBV7-3 with TRBJ1-1; D gene uncertain. V was clipped by 0 bases and J by 3 bases, with 5 bases between them. The CDR3 extends over 13 amino acids. Germline V gene data show CDR1 as SGHTA and CDR2 as FQGTGA. DNA of the CDR3: TGTGCCAGCAGCTTAACCCTGTACACTGAAGCTTTCTTT. Residues: CASSLTLYTEAFF.

The V gene is TRBV4-3, the J gene TRBJ2-7; tentatively, D is TRBD1 (6 bases). The CDR3 is 14 amino acids. The germline V gene encodes CDR1 LGHNA and CDR2 YSLEER. The germline V and J ends were trimmed by 0 bases and 8 bases, with 14 bases remaining between them. The CDR3 loop is CASSQELWDNQQYF. In DNA form, the CDR3 reads TGCGCCAGCAGCCAAGAGCTGTGGGACAACCAGCAGTACTTC.

The rearrangement uses TRBV30 and TRBJ1-2; D possibly corresponds to TRBD1 (5 bases). CDR1 and CDR2 (germline): GTSNPN, SVGIG (reference sequence). This CDR3 has 12 amino acids. V was pared by 4 bases and J by 8 bases, with 14 bases between. The CDR3 here is CAWNGAVGGYTF. Here the CDR3 DNA reads TGTGCCTGGAATGGGGCCGTGGGCGGCTACACCTTC. The full variable domain, its missing parts supplied by reference TRBV30 and TRBJ1-2, is SQTIHQWPATLVQPVGSPLSLECTVEGTSNPNLYWYRQAAGRGLQLLFYSVGIGQISSEVPQNLSASRPQDRQFILSSKKLLLSDSGFYLCAWNGAVGGYTFGSGTRLTVV.

The J gene is TRBJ2-7, the V gene TRBV7-8; D ambiguous. The ends were cut back, 5 bases at V and 2 bases at J, with 16 bases in the middle. Germline-derived CDR1 and CDR2 are SGHVS and FQNEAQ. The CDR3 totals 15 residues. CDR3 protein: CASSPFLASAYEQYF. The CDR3 DNA follows: TGTGCCAGCAGCCCCTTCTTGGCGTCAGCCTACGAGCAGTACTTC.